The 22 T cell receptor beta chains below come from one sample, sequenced in a study of T cell responses to AZD1222 COVID-19 vaccine. The data were produced by immunoSEQ multiplex PCR, yet TCRdb's version contains in-frame clones alone and is incomplete. This sample has roughly 180,000 clones, with 85% to 95% found just once. The input for sequencing was peripheral blood, taken 28 days after the second AZD1222 dose. These receptors were taken from an adult who received the AZD1222 COVID-19 vaccine.

The chain uses TRBV23-1 and TRBJ2-7; weak D call: TRBD1 (6 bases). TRBV23-1 is placed among ORFs of uncertain function. This CDR3 spans 14 amino acids. The V end was cut by 7 bases, the J end by 4 bases, with 17 bases between. In nucleotides, the CDR3 is TGCGCCAGCAATGGGAAGGAAAGGGGGTACGAGCAGTACTTC. This gives the protein CASNGKERGYEQYF.

The chain recombines TRBV5-1 with TRBJ2-7; D gene unclear. Germline V lookup: CDR1 SGHRS, CDR2 YFSETQ. Trimming removed 0 bases at V and 7 bases at J, with 14 bases between. This CDR3 contains 14 residues. CDR3 in amino acids: CASSLVPDIGEQYF. The CDR3 DNA follows: TGCGCCAGCAGCTTGGTCCCCGACATTGGGGAGCAGTACTTC.

This clone was seen a handful of times. The V gene is TRBV4-1, the J gene TRBJ2-5; D unclear. This CDR3 is 13 amino acids long. V gave up 1 base and J gave up 3 bases, with 6 bases separating them. In germline, CDR1 is MGHRA, CDR2 YSYEKL. The CDR3 is CASSQGTKETQYF. CDR3 DNA: TGCGCCAGCAGCCAAGGTACAAAAGAGACCCAGTACTTC.

This chain links TRBV10-1 with TRBJ2-7; D is perhaps TRBD1 (5 bases). V was cut by 6 bases and J by 4 bases, with 10 bases left in between. Per the germline V gene, CDR1 is WNHNN and CDR2 is SYGVQD (reference sequence). The length of the CDR3 is 12 residues. The chain's CDR3 is CASSRTSYEQYF. Here the CDR3 DNA reads TGCGCCAGCAGCAGGACATCGTACGAGCAGTACTTC.

The chain joins TRBV12-5 to TRBJ2-7; TRBD1 aligns across 12 bases. Unmatched junction bases numbered 5, after V lost 5 bases and J lost 3 bases. From germline, CDR1 is LGHNT and CDR2 FRNRAP. There are 15 residues in the CDR3. The CDR3 sequence: CASGLGQGAVYEQYF. The CDR3 DNA follows: TGTGCTAGTGGTCTGGGACAGGGGGCAGTCTACGAGCAGTACTTC.

In its sample, this clone was seen a few times. The chain employs TRBV10-1 and TRBJ2-7; D may match TRBD1 or TRBD2 (5 bases each). The V gene's germline CDR1 is WNHNN and CDR2 SYGVQD (reference sequence). The CDR3 contains 15 residues. V lost 2 bases to trimming and J lost 2 bases, with 13 bases between them. CDR3 bases: TGCGCCAGCAGTGAGGGGGGAGCACTCGCCTACGAGCAGTACTTC. As protein: CASSEGGALAYEQYF.

This clone was detected only a few times. The V and J genes are TRBV3-1 (or the pseudogene TRBV3-2) and TRBJ1-6; D is possibly TRBD1 (5 bases). The CDR3 loop spans 14 amino acids. With 4 bases removed from V and 8 bases from J, the gap between germline ends came to 12 bases. CDR1 is LGHDT, CDR2 YNNKEL, per germline (reference sequence). DNA for the CDR3: TGTGCCAGCAGCCGTGAGGGGAGGTATTCACCCCTCCACTTT. Protein product: CASSREGRYSPLHF.

This rearrangement joins TRBV6-5 to TRBJ1-1, with no clear D. This CDR3 spans 12 amino acids. The V gene lost 7 bases and the J gene lost 1 base, with 7 bases spanning the gap. Germline CDR1 is MNHEY and CDR2 is SVGAGI. CDR3 bases: TGTGCCAGCAAAGCGGGGAACACTGAAGCTTTCTTT. Translated, it gives CASKAGNTEAFF.

The J gene is TRBJ1-2, the V gene TRBV2, with D tentatively TRBD1 (5 bases). The V gene lost 4 bases and the J gene lost 4 bases, with 10 bases spanning the gap. Germline loops: CDR1 SNHLY, CDR2 FYNNEI. This CDR3 comprises 13 residues. The CDR3 nucleotides are TGTGCCAGCAGTGTGCAGGGACCCTATGGCTACACCTTC. It encodes CASSVQGPYGYTF.

The J gene is TRBJ2-7, the V gene TRBV19, with D perhaps being TRBD1 or TRBD2 (5 bases each). Germline V CDR1 and CDR2: LNHDA, SQIVND (reference sequence). Trimming took off 6 bases at V and 0 bases at J, with 15 bases between the two ends. The CDR3 loop spans 15 amino acids. CDR3 amino acids: CASSFGAVASYEQYF. CDR3 in DNA: TGTGCCAGTAGCTTCGGGGCCGTTGCCTCCTACGAGCAGTACTTC.

This sequence joins TRBV11-2 and TRBJ1-3; D remains unclear. Germline V lookup: CDR1 SGHAT, CDR2 FQNNGV. Trimming pared 1 base from V and 4 bases from J, leaving 5 bases between. This CDR3 is 13 amino acids long. The CDR3 nucleotides are TGTGCCAGCAGCTTAGCCGGAGGAAACACCATATATTTT. Translation gives CASSLAGGNTIYF.

The chain carries TRBV6-4 and TRBJ1-2; D is unclear. Trimming pared 2 bases from V and 5 bases from J, leaving 6 bases between. The germline V gene encodes CDR1 MRHNA and CDR2 SNTAGT. This CDR3 contains 12 residues. CDR3 bases: TGTGCCAGCAGTGACGCCGGGTATGGCTACACCTTC. Encoded protein: CASSDAGYGYTF.

The count of this clone is one. The rearrangement links TRBV7-6 to TRBJ1-3; 7 positions agree with TRBD1. V lost 2 bases and J lost 0; bases outside the gene matches: 4. Germline CDR1 reads SGHVS; CDR2 reads FNYEAQ. The CDR3 has 16 residues. This CDR3 reads CASSLQRTGSGNTIYF. The CDR3 bases are TGTGCCAGCAGCTTACAACGGACAGGCTCTGGAAACACCATATATTTT.

The V and J genes are TRBV7-2 and TRBJ1-1; no reliable D call. The germline V gene encodes CDR1 SGHTA and CDR2 FQGNSA. The CDR3 has 15 residues. V lost 1 base and J 5 bases, leaving 14 bases between the germline ends. CDR3 DNA sequence: TGTGCCAGCAGCTTAGTGTGGCGGCGAGGGACTGAAGCTTTCTTT. Translation gives CASSLVWRRGTEAFF. The whole variable domain, remainder taken from reference TRBV7-2 and TRBJ1-1, is GAGVSQSPSNKVTEKGKDVELRCDPISGHTALYWYRQSLGQGLEFLIYFQGNSAPDKSGLPSDRFSAERTGGSVSTLTIQRTQQEDSAVYLCASSLVWRRGTEAFFGQGTRLTVV.

This chain links TRBV6-5 with TRBJ1-6; D might be TRBD1 (5 bases). The CDR3 has 13 amino acids. Trimming removed 7 bases from V and 5 bases from J, with 9 bases in between. Looked up from germline, CDR1 is MNHEY and CDR2 is SVGAGI. The CDR3 bases are TGTGCCAGCACCCGGGACCATAATTCACCCCTCCACTTT. It specifies CASTRDHNSPLHF.

The rearrangement joins TRBV5-4 to TRBJ2-3; the match to TRBD2 covers 12 bases. Losses at the gene ends were 3 bases for V and 0 bases for J; bases not matched to a gene: 2. Per the germline V gene, CDR1 is SGHNT and CDR2 is YYREEE (reference sequence). The CDR3 is 16 residues long. CDR3 nucleotides: TGTGCCAGCAGCTGGGGGACTAGCGGGAGCACAGATACGCAGTATTTT. Amino acids: CASSWGTSGSTDTQYF.

The chain carries TRBV4-1 and TRBJ2-5; unclear D gene. V lost 1 base and J lost 0, with 12 bases in between. CDR1 and CDR2 from the germline V gene are MGHRA and YSYEKL. This CDR3 has 16 amino acids. Here the CDR3 DNA reads TGCGCCAGCAGCCAAGGCCCAGATAAGTACCAAGAGACCCAGTACTTC. Residues: CASSQGPDKYQETQYF.

The J gene is TRBJ1-2, the V gene TRBV13; 10 nucleotides align to TRBD1. The CDR3 runs to 15 residues. J lost 2 bases, V lost 5 bases, and 5 bases had no gene match. Germline V lookup: CDR1 PRHDT, CDR2 FYEKMQ (reference sequence). The CDR3 here is CASSPGQGVNYGYTF. The DNA of the CDR3 is TGTGCCAGCAGCCCCGGACAGGGGGTGAACTATGGCTACACCTTC.

This clone was observed a single time. The chain is built from TRBV7-3 and TRBJ2-1; TRBD2 matches 9 bases. The V segment lost 5 bases and the J segment 8 bases; nucleotides outside the gene matches: 13. Germline V lookup: CDR1 SGHTA, CDR2 FQGTGA. CDR3 length: 16 residues. CDR3 loop: CASSPRGAGGFDEQFF. Here the CDR3 DNA reads TGTGCCAGCAGCCCCCGAGGTGCGGGGGGGTTCGATGAGCAGTTCTTC.

The rearrangement links TRBV5-1 to TRBJ2-2; a possible D gene is TRBD2 (5 bases). The germline CDR1 and CDR2 sequences are SGHRS and YFSETQ. V lost 0 bases, J lost 0 bases, and 9 bases lay in between. CDR3 length equals 16 residues. The CDR3 sequence is CASSLARGSNTGELFF. CDR3 coding DNA: TGCGCCAGCAGCTTGGCCCGGGGTTCGAACACCGGGGAGCTGTTTTTT.

This chain connects TRBV9 to TRBJ2-1; TRBD2 matches at 7 bases. Germline trimming cut 3 bases from V and 3 bases from J; bases unmatched to any gene: 6. This CDR3 has 15 amino acids. Germline V lookup: CDR1 SGDLS, CDR2 YYNGEE. The CDR3 loop reads CASSGGSGGYNEQFF. CDR3 bases: TGTGCCAGCAGCGGCGGGAGTGGAGGCTACAATGAGCAGTTCTTC.

The chain combines TRBV10-3 with TRBJ2-2, with a weak D call TRBD2 (5 bases). Germline V gives CDR1 ENHRY, CDR2 SYGVKD. The CDR3 loop spans 18 amino acids. V was pared by 0 bases and J by 0 bases, with 14 bases between. In DNA, the CDR3 is TGTGCCATCAGTGAGTCGAGGGTAGCAGGTCCGAACACCGGGGAGCTGTTTTTT. This codes for CAISESRVAGPNTGELFF.